Listed here is a single T cell receptor (beta chain). Its antigen is unknown. Naive CD4+ cells were CD45RA-selected; the remaining cells were memory. This sample was taken from a study of shared clonotypes between healthy human individuals. Sequencing used immunoSEQ multiplex PCR; TCRdb keeps in-frame clones, though not all of them. This table has over a million clones, around 82% appearing once. Regarding the study as a whole: On the whole, naive subsets had larger estimated richness than memory subsets had.

V was shortened by 0 bases and J by 7 bases, with 6 bases between the two germline ends. This CDR3 is 12 amino acids long. Germline CDR1 is ENHRY and CDR2 is SYGVKD. This rearrangement joins TRBV10-3 to TRBJ1-1; unclear D gene. Source material: memory CD4+ T cells from PBMCs. Subset denoted: CD45RA-negative fraction. The receptor's source is a man younger than 35 in good health. Some clones in this sample may be carry-over from other donors' samples. The chain's CDR3 is CAISESRVEAFF. CDR3 nucleotide sequence: TGTGCCATCAGTGAGTCGAGGGTTGAAGCTTTCTTT.